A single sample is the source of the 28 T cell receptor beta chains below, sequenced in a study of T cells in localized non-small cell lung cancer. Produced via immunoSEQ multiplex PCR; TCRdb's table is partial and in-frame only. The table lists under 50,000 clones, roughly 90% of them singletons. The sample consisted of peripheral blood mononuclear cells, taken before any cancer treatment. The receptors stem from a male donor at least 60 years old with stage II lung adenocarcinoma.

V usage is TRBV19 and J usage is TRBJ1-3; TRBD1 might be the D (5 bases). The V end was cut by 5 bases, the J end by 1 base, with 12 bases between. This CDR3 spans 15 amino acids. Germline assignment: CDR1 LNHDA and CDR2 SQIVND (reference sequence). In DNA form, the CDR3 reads TGTGCCAGTAGTCTCGGGACGTCGTCTGGAAACACCATATATTTT. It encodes CASSLGTSSGNTIYF.

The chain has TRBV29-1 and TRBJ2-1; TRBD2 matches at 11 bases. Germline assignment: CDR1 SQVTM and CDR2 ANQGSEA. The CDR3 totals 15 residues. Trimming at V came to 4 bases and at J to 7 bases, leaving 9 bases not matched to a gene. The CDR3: CSVALGGLAANEQFF. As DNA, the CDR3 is TGCAGCGTTGCTCTCGGGGGACTAGCGGCTAATGAGCAGTTCTTC.

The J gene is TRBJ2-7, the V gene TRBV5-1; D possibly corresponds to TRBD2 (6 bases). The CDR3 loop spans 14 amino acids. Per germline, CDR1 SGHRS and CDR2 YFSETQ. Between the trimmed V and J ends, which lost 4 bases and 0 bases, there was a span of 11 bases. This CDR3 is CASSLSGLSYEQYF. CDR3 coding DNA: TGCGCCAGCAGCCTTAGCGGACTCTCCTACGAGCAGTACTTC.

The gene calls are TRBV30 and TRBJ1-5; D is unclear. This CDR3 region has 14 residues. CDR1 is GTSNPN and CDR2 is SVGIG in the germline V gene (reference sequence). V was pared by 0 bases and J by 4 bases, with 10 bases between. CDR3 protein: CAWSVRATNQPQHF. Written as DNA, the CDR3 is TGTGCCTGGAGTGTACGGGCAACTAATCAGCCCCAGCATTTT.

The CDR3 DNA sequence: TGTGCCAGCAGCTTAGGGTCTGAAGCTTTCTTT. Encoded protein: CASSLGSEAFF. V and J are TRBV7-2 and TRBJ1-1; D is unclear. The CDR3 extends over 11 amino acids. Germline V gene lookup returns CDR1 SGHTA and CDR2 FQGNSA. Trimming shortened V by 1 base and J by 6 bases, and 3 bases separated the two germline ends.

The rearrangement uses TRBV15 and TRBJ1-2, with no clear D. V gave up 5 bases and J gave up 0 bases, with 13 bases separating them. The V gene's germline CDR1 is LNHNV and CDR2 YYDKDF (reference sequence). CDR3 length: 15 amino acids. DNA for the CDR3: TGTGCCACCAGCGGTCGTTGGGGAGCTAACTATGGCTACACCTTC. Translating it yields CATSGRWGANYGYTF.

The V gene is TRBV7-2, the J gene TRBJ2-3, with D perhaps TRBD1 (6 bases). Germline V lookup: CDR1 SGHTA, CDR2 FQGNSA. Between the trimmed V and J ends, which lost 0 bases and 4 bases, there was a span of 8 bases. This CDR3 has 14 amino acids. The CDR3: CASSLARQADTQYF. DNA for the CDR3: TGTGCCAGCAGCTTAGCCCGACAGGCAGATACGCAGTATTTT.

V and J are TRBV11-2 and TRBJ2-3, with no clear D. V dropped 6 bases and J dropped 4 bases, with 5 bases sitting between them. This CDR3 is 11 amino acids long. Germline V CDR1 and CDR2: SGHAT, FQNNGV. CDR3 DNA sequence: TGTGCCAGCAGTCCTGCAGATACGCAGTATTTT. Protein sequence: CASSPADTQYF.

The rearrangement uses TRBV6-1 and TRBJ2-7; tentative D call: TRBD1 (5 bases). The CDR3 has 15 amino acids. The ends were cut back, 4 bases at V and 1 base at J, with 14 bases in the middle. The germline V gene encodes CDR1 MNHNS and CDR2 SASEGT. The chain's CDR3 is CASSGKSGASYEQYF. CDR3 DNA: TGTGCCAGCAGTGGAAAAAGTGGGGCATCCTACGAGCAGTACTTC.

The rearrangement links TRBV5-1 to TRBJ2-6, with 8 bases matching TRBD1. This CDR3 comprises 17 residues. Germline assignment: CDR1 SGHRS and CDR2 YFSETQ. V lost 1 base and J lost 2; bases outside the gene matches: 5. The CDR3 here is CASSLTGGGAGANVLTF. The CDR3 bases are TGCGCCAGCAGCTTGACAGGGGGTGGCGCTGGGGCCAACGTCCTGACTTTC.

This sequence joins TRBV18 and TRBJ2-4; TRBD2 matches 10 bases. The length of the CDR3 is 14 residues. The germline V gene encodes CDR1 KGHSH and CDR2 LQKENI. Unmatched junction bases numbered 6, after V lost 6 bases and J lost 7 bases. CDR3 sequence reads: CASSSSGRGNIQYF. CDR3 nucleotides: TGTGCCAGCTCCTCTAGCGGGAGAGGGAACATTCAGTACTTC.

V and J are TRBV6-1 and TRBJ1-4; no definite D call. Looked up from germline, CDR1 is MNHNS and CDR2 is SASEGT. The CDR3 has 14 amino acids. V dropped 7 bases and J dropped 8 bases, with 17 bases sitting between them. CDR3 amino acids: CASTLGNPGEKLFF. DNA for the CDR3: TGTGCCAGCACCCTAGGGAACCCGGGGGAAAAACTGTTTTTT.

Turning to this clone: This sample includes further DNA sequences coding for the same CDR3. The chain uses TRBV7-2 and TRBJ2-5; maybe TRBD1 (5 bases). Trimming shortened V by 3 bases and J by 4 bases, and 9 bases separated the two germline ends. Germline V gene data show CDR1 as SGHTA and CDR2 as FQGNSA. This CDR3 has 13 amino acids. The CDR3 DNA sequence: TGTGCCAGCAGCTTTAACAGGCGAGAGACCCAGTACTTC. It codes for CASSFNRRETQYF.

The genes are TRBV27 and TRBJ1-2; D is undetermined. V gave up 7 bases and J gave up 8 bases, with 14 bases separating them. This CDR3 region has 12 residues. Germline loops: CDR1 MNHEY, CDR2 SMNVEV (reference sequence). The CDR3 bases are TGTGCCAGCAAAGGAGGAAGTGGAGGCTACACCTTC. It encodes CASKGGSGGYTF.

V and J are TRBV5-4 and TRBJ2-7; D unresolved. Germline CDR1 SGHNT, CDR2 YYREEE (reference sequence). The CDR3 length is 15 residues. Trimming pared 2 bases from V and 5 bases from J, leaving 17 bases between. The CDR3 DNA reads TGTGCCAGCAGCTTATATTCCGGCACAATGGACGAGCAGTACTTC. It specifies CASSLYSGTMDEQYF.

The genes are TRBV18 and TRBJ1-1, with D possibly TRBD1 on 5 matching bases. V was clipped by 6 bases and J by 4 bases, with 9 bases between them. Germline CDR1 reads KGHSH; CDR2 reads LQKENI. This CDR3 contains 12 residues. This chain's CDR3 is CASSLRVTEAFF. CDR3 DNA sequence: TGTGCCAGCTCCCTCAGGGTCACTGAAGCTTTCTTT.

The CDR3 here is CASSPRGGANTGELFF. As DNA, the CDR3 is TGTGCCAGCTCACCACGAGGCGGAGCGAACACCGGGGAGCTGTTTTTT. The chain has TRBV18 and TRBJ2-2; D ambiguous. In germline, CDR1 is KGHSH, CDR2 LQKENI. The CDR3 contains 16 residues. Trimming stripped 1 base from V and 0 bases from J, with 9 bases between.

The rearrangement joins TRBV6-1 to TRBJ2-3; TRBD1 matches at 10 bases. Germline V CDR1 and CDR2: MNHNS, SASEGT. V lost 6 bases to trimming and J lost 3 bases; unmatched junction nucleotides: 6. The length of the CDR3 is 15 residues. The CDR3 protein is CASRLRDRGTDTQYF. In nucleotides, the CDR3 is TGTGCCAGCAGGCTCCGGGACAGGGGTACAGATACGCAGTATTTT.

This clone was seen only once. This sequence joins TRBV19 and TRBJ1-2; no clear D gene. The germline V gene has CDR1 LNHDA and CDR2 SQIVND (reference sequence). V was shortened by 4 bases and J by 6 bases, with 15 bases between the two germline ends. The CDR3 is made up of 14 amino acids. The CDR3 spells CASSTPSRFHGYTF. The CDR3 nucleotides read TGTGCCAGTAGTACCCCGAGCAGATTTCATGGCTACACCTTC.

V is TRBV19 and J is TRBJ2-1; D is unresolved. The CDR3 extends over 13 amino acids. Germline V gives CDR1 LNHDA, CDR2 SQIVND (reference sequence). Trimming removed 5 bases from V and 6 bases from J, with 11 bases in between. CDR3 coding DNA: TGTGCCAGTAGTCTAGGACGCGGCAATGAGCAGTTCTTC. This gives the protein CASSLGRGNEQFF.

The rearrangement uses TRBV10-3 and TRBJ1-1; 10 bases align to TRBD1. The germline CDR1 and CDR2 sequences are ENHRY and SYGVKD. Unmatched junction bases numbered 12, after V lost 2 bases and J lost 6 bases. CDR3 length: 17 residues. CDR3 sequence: CAISELGGQGKGAEAFF. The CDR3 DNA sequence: TGTGCCATCAGTGAGCTGGGGGGACAGGGGAAAGGGGCTGAAGCTTTCTTT.

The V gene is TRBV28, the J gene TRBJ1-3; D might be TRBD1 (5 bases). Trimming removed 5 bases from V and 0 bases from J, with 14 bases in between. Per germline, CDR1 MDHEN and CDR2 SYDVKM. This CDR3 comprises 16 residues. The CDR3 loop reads CASSLSRGLSGNTIYF. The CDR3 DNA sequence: TGTGCCAGCAGTCTTTCGAGGGGACTCTCTGGAAACACCATATATTTT.

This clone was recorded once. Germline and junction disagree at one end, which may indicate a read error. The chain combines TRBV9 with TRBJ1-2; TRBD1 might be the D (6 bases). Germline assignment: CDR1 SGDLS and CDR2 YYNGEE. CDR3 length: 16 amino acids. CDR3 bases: TGTGCCAGCAGCAAAACGGAGGGGGTGGGGCAGGGTGTTCTCCTCTTC. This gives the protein CASSKTEGVGQGVLLF. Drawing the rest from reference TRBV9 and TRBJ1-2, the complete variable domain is DSGVTQTPKHLITATGQRVTLRCSPRSGDLSVYWYQQSLDQGLQFLIQYYNGEERAKGNILERFSAQQFPDLHSELNLSSLELGDSALYFCASSKTEGVGQGVLLFGSGTRLTVV.

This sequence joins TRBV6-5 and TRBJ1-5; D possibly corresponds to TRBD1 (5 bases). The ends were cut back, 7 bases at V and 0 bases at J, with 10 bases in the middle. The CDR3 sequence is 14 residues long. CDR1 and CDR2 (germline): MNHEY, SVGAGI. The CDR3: CASTAGGSNQPQHF. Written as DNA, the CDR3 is TGTGCCAGCACCGCGGGGGGTAGCAATCAGCCCCAGCATTTT.

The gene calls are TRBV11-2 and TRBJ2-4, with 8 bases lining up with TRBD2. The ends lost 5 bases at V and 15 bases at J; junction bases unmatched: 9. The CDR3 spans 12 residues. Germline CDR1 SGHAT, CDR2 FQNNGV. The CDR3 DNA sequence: TGTGCCAGCAGCGAATCCGGGAGGGCCCTGTACTTC. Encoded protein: CASSESGRALYF.

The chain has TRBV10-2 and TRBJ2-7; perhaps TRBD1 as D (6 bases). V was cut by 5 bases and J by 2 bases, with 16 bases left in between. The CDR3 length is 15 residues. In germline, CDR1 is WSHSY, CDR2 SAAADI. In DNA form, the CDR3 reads TGCGCCAGCAGTATACCCGGGACACTTGCCTACGAGCAGTACTTC. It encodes CASSIPGTLAYEQYF.

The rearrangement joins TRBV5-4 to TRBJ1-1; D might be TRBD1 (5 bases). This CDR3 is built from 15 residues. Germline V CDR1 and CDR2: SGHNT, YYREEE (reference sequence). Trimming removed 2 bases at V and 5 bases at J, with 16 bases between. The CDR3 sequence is CASSFPGGEGTEAFF. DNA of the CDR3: TGTGCCAGCAGCTTTCCTGGGGGGGAGGGGACTGAAGCTTTCTTT.

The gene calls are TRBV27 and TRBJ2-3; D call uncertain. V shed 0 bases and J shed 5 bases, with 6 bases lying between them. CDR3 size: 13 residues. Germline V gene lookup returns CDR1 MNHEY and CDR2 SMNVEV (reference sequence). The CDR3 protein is CASSLSWLDTQYF. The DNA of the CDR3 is TGTGCCAGCAGTTTATCTTGGCTAGATACGCAGTATTTT.